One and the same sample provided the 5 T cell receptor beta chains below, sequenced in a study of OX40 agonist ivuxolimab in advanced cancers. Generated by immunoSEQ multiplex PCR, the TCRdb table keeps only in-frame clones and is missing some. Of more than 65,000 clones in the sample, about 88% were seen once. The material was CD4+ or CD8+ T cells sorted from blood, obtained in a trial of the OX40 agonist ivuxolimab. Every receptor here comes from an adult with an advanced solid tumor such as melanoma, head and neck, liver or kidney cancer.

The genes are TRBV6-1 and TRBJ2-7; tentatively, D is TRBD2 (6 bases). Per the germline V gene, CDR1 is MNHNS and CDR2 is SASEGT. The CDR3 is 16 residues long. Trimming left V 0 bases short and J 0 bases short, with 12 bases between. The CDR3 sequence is CASSEAMVGSSYEQYF. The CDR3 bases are TGTGCCAGCAGTGAAGCGATGGTCGGGAGCTCCTACGAGCAGTACTTC.

This chain's CDR3 is CASSMPGISYEQYF. CDR3 nucleotides: TGTGCCAGTAGTATGCCAGGGATCTCCTACGAGCAGTACTTC. The rearrangement joins TRBV19 to TRBJ2-7; tentatively, D is TRBD1 (5 bases). This CDR3 spans 14 amino acids. Trimming left V 3 bases short and J 0 bases short, with 9 bases between. Germline CDR1 is LNHDA and CDR2 is SQIVND (reference sequence). The full variable domain, rest sourced from reference TRBV19 and TRBJ2-7, is DGGITQSPKYLFRKEGQNVTLSCEQNLNHDAMYWYRQDPGQGLRLIYYSQIVNDFQKGDIAEGYSVSREKKESFPLTVTSAQKNPTAFYLCASSMPGISYEQYFGPGTRLTVT.

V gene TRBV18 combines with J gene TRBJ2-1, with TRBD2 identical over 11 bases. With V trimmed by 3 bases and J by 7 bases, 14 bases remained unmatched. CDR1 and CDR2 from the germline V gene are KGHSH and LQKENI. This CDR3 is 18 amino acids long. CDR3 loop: CASSPVPSGRYRGNEQFF. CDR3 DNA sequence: TGTGCCAGCTCACCTGTACCTAGCGGGAGGTACCGAGGGAATGAGCAGTTCTTC.

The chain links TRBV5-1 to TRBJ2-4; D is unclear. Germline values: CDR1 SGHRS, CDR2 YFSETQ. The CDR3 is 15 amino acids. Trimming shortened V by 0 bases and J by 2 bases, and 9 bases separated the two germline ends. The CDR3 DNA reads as TGCGCCAGCAGCTTGGATGTGGCCACCAAAAACATTCAGTACTTC. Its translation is CASSLDVATKNIQYF. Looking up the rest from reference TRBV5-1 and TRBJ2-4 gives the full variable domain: KAGVTQTPRYLIKTRGQQVTLSCSPISGHRSVSWYQQTPGQGLQFLFEYFSETQRNKGNFPGRFSGRQFSNSRSEMNVSTLELGDSALYLCASSLDVATKNIQYFGAGTRLSVL.

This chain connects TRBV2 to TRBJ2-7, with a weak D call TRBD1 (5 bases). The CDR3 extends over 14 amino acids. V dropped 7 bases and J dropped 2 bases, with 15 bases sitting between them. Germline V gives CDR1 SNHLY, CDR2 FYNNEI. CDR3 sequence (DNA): TGTGCCAGCAAAATACAGGACCAACCCTACGAGCAGTACTTC. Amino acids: CASKIQDQPYEQYF.